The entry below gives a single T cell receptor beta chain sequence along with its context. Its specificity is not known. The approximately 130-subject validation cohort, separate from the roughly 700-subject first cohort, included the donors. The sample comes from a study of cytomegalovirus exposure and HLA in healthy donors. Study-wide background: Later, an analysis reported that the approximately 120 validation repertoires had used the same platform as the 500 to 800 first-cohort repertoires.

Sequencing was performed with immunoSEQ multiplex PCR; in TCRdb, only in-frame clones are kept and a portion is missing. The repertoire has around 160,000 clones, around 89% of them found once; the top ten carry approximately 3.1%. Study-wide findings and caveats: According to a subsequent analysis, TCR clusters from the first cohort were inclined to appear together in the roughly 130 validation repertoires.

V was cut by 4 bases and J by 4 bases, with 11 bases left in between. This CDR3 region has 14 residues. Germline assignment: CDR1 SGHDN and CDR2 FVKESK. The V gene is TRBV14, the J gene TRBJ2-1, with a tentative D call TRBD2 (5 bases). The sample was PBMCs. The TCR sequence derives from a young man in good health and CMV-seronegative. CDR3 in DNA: TGTGCCAGCAGCCCCCGAACTAGTTACAATGAGCAGTTCTTC. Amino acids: CASSPRTSYNEQFF.